This T cell receptor beta chain was documented in a study of blood T cell repertoires in COVID-19. TCRdb's table, derived via immunoSEQ multiplex PCR, lists solely in-frame clones and lacks some. Among hundreds of thousands of clones listed, 70% to 90% were seen once. Enrollees, roughly 18 to 89 years old, lived in approximately 24 US areas. Resolution of symptoms, clearance, or two negative PCRs was present in recovered Cohort 3 donors. CDR1 and CDR2 (germline): SGDLS, YYNGEE. Trimming pared 4 bases from V and 1 base from J, leaving 8 bases between. This CDR3 spans 13 amino acids. The chain recombines TRBV9 with TRBJ1-1; D gene unclear. What was sequenced was PBMCs or T cells enriched from blood (not recorded which). The clonotype comes from a man younger than 40 who had recovered from COVID-19. CDR3 DNA sequence: TGTGCCAGCAGCACCCACTGGAACACTGAAGCTTTCTTT. Translation: CASSTHWNTEAFF.